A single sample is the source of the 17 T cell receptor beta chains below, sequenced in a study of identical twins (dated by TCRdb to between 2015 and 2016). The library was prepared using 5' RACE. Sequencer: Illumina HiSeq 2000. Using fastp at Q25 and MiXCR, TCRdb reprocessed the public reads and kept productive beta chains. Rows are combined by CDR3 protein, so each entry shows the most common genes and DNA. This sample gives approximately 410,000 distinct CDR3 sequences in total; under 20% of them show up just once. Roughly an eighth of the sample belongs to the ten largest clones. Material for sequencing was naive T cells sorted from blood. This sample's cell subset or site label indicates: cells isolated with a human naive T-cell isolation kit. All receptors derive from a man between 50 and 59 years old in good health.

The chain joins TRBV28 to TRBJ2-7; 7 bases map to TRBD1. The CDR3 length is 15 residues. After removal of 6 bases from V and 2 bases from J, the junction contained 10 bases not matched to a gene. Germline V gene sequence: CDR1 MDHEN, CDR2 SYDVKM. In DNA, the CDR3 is TGTGCCAGCAGCCCGGGACAGACGACACCCTACGAGCAGTACTTC. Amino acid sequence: CASSPGQTTPYEQYF.

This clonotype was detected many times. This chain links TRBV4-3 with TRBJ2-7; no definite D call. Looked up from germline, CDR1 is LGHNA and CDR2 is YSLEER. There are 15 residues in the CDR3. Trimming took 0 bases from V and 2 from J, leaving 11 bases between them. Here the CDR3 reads CASSQDPRTPYEQYF. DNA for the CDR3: TGCGCCAGCAGCCAAGATCCCAGGACCCCCTACGAGCAGTACTTC.

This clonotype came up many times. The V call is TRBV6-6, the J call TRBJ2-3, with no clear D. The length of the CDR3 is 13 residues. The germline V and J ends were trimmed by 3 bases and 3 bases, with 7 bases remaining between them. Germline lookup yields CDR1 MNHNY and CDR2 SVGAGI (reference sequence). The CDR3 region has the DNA TGTGCCAGCAGTTATTTTGGGACAGATACGCAGTATTTT. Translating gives CASSYFGTDTQYF.

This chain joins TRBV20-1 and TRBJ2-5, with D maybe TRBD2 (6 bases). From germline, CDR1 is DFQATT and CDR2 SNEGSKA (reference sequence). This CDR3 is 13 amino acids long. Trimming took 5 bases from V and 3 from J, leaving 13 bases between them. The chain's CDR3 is CSARDSRKETQYF. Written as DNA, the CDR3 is TGCAGTGCTCGGGACTCCAGGAAAGAGACCCAGTACTTC.

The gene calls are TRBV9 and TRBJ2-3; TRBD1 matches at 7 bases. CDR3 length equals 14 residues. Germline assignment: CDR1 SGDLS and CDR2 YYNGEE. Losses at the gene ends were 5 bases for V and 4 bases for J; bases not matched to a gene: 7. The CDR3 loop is CASSDDRAADTQYF. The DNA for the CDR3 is TGTGCCAGCAGTGACGACAGGGCGGCAGATACGCAGTATTTT.

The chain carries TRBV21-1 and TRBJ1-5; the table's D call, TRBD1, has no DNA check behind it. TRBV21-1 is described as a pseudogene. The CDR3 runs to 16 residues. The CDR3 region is CASRRGAGRRNQPQHF. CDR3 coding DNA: TGTGCCAGCAGAAGAGGGGCAGGGAGGCGCAATCAGCCCCAGCATTTT.

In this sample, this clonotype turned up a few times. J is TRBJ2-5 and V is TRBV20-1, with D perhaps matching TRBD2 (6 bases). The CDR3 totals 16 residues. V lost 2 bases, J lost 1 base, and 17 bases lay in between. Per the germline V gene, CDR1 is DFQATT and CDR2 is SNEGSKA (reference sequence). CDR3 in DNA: TGCAGTGCTAGATCCATTGAGGGCGGGGTCCAAGAGACCCAGTACTTC. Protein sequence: CSARSIEGGVQETQYF.

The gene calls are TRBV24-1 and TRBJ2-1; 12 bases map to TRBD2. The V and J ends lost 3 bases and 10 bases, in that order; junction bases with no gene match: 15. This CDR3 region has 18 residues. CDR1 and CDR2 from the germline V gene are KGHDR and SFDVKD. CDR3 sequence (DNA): TGTGCCACCAGTGATCGACTAGCGGGAGACTCCTCATTGGGGGAGCAGTTCTTC. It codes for CATSDRLAGDSSLGEQFF.

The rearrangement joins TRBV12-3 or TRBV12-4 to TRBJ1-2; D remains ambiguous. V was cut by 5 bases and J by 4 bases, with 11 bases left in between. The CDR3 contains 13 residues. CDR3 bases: TGTGCCAGCAGTCCCATTTTGGGCTATGGCTACACCTTC. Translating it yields CASSPILGYGYTF.

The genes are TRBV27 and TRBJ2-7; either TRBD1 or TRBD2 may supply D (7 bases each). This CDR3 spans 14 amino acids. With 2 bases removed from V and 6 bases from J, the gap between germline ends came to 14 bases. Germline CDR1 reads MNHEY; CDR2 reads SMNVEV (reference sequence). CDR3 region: CASSLGGGGGEQYF. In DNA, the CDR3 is TGTGCCAGCAGTTTAGGGGGAGGGGGCGGCGAGCAGTACTTC.

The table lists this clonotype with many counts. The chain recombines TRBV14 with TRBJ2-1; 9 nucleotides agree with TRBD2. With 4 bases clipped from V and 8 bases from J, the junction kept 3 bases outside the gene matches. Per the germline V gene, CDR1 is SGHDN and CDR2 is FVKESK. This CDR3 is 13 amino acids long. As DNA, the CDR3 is TGTGCCAGCAGCCCACGACTAGCGGATGAGCAGTTCTTC. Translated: CASSPRLADEQFF.

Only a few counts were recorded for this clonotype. This CDR3 is CASSPWTSGQETQYF. CDR3 DNA: TGTGCCAGCAGCCCCTGGACTAGCGGCCAAGAGACCCAGTACTTC. This rearrangement joins TRBV12-3 or TRBV12-4 to TRBJ2-5, with 10 nucleotides matching TRBD2. The V gene end was trimmed by 6 bases and the J gene end by 1 base; junction bases not matched to a gene: 5. The CDR3 has 15 amino acids.

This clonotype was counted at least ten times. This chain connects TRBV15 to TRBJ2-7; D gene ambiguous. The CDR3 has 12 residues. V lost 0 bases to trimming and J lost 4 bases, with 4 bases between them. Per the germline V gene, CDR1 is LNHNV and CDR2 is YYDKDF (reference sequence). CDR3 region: CATSREGYEQYF. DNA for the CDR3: TGTGCCACCAGCAGAGAAGGGTACGAGCAGTACTTC.

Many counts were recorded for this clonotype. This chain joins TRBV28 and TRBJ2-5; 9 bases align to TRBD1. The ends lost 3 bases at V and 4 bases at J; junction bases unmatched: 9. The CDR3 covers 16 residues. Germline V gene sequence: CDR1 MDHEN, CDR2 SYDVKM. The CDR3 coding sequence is TGTGCCAGCAGTTTTTTCCGGGACAGGGCCGGAGAGACCCAGTACTTC. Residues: CASSFFRDRAGETQYF.

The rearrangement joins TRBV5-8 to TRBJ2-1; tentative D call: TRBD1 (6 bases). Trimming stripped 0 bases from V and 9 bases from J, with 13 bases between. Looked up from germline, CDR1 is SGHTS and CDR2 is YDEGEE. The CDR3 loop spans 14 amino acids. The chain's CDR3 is CASSLAQGRTEQFF. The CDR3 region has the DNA TGTGCCAGCAGCTTGGCACAGGGTAGGACTGAGCAGTTCTTC.

The CDR3 sequence: CASSPGRGRADTQYF. The CDR3 bases are TGCGCCAGCAGCCCCGGGAGGGGGCGCGCAGATACGCAGTATTTT. The rearrangement uses TRBV5-1 and TRBJ2-3, with a weak D call TRBD2 (8 bases). Trimming pared 4 bases from V and 4 bases from J, leaving 16 bases between. The germline V gene encodes CDR1 SGHRS and CDR2 YFSETQ. The CDR3 is 15 residues long.

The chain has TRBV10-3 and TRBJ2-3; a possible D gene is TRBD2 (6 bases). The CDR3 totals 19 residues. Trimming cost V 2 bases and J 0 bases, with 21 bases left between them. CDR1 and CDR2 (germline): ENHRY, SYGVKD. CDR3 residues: CAISEIRPGLLGSTDTQYF. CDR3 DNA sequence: TGTGCCATCAGTGAGATACGACCGGGACTTCTGGGTAGCACAGATACGCAGTATTTT.